This TCR beta chain was profiled in a study of blood T cell repertoires in COVID-19. At the level of the study: Acute-phase and convalescent COVID-19 samples originated in the United States, Italy and Spain.

In the case of this clone: A read error may account for a junction end that differs from germline.

The CDR3 has 15 residues. Germline-derived CDR1 and CDR2 are SSHAT and FNYEAQ (reference sequence). TCRdb's copy holds only in-frame clones and misses some; the assay was immunoSEQ multiplex PCR. Among 200,000 to 250,000 clones listed, almost 85% were seen once. The sequence was collected from a man over 45 with COVID-19, enrolled during active disease. The source material was peripheral blood. V usage is TRBV7-7 and J usage is TRBJ2-1; 7 nucleotides line up with TRBD2. CDR3 amino acids: CASSAGGSSYNEQFF. The DNA for the CDR3 is TGTGCTAGCAGCGCCGGGGGGAGCTCCTACAATGAGCAGTTCTTC. Full variable domain (outside the CDR3, taken from reference TRBV7-7 and TRBJ2-1): GAGVSQSPRYKVTKRGQDVTLRCDPISSHATLYWYQQALGQGPEFLTYFNYEAQPDKSGLPSDRFSAERPEGSISTLTIQRTEQRDSAMYRCASSAGGSSYNEQFFGPGTRLTVL.